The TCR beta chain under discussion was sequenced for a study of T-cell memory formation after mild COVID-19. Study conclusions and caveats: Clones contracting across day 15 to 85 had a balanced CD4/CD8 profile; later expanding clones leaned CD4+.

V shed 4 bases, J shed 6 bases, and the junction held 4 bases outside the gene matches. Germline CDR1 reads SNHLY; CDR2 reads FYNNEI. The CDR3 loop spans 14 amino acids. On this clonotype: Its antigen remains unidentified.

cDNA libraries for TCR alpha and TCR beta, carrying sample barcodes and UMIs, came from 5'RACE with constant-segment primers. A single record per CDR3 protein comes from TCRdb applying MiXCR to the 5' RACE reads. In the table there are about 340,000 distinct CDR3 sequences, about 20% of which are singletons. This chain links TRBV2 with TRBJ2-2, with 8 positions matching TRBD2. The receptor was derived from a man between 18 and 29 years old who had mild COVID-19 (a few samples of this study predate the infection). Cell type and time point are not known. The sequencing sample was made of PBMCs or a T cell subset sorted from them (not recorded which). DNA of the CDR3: TGTGCCAGCAGTGCAGCGGGGGAAGCCGGGGAGCTGTTTTTT. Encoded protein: CASSAAGEAGELFF.